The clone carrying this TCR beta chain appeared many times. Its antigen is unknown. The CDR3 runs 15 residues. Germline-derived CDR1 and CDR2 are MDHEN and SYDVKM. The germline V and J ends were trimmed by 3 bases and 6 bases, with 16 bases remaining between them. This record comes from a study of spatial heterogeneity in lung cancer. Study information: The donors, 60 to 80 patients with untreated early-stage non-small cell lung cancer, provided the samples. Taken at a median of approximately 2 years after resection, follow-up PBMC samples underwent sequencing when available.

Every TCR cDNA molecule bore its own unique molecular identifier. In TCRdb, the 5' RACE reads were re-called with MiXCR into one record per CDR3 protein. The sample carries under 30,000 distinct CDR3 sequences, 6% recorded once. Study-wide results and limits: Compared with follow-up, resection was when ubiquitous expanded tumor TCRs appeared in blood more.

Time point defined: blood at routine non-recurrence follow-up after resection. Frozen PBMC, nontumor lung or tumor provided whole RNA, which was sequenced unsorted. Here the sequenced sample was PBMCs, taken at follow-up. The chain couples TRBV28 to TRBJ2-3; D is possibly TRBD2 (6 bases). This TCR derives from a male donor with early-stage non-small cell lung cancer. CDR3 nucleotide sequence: TGTGCCAGCAGTTTTCTAGGGACTCTGGGGGATACGCAGTATTTT. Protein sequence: CASSFLGTLGDTQYF.